The 13 T cell receptor beta chains reported below all come from one sample, sequenced in a study of cytomegalovirus exposure and HLA in healthy donors. The protocol was immunoSEQ multiplex PCR, while the TCRdb copy is restricted to in-frame clones and leaves out a portion. In the table there are some 150,000 clones, about 91% of which are singletons. The sequenced sample consisted of PBMCs. Receptors originate from a young woman in good health and CMV-seropositive.

This clone occurred once. The DNA of the CDR3 is TGTGCCAGCAGCGGGACTAGCGGTGAGTTCTTC. It codes for CASSGTSGEFF. V usage is TRBV9 and J usage is TRBJ2-1; 10 bases match TRBD2. Trimming at V came to 3 bases and at J to 14 bases, leaving 2 bases not matched to a gene. CDR3 size: 11 residues. Germline V gene lookup returns CDR1 SGDLS and CDR2 YYNGEE.

This sequence joins TRBV4-3 and TRBJ2-7; TRBD1 agrees at 8 bases. Germline V gene data show CDR1 as LGHNA and CDR2 as YSLEER. The CDR3 totals 15 residues. Losses at the gene ends were 2 bases for V and 1 base for J; bases not matched to a gene: 4. As DNA, the CDR3 is TGCGCCAGCAGCCAAACCCAGGGGGCATCCTACGAGCAGTACTTC. Its protein product is CASSQTQGASYEQYF.

A single count supports this clone. The rearrangement uses TRBV27 and TRBJ1-1; D may be TRBD1 (6 bases). With 8 bases removed from V and 1 base from J, the gap between germline ends came to 32 bases. CDR1 is MNHEY, CDR2 SMNVEV, per germline (reference sequence). The CDR3 is 20 residues long. DNA for the CDR3: TGTGCCAGCGTTCCCATTGAAAGTTTTTCATCCGGGACAAAGAACACTGAAGCTTTCTTT. Residues: CASVPIESFSSGTKNTEAFF.

With respect to this clone: An end of the junction differs from the germline gene, which may be a read error. The gene calls are TRBV28 and TRBJ2-7; the match to TRBD2 covers 7 bases. Germline CDR1 reads MDHEN; CDR2 reads SYDVKM. The CDR3 runs to 13 residues. The CDR3 bases are TGTGCCGGCAGCGGGACTACGTCCTACGAGCAGTACTTC. Protein sequence: CAGSGTTSYEQYF. Variable domain in full (rest from reference TRBV28 and TRBJ2-7): DVKVTQSSRYLVKRTGEKVFLECVQDMDHENMFWYRQDPGLGLRLIYFSYDVKMKEKGDIPEGYSVSREKKERFSLILESASTNQTSMYLCAGSGTTSYEQYFGPGTRLTVT.

V is TRBV2 and J is TRBJ2-1; the match to TRBD1 covers 10 bases. CDR3 size: 16 residues. J was trimmed by 12 bases and V by 7 bases; bases with no gene match: 18. CDR1 and CDR2 from the germline V gene are SNHLY and FYNNEI. CDR3 nucleotides: TGTGCCAGCACCCCTCAGGACAGGGGGGCAGGGTCTGGGCAGTTCTTC. Its protein is CASTPQDRGAGSGQFF.

The J gene is TRBJ2-2, the V gene TRBV7-8, with 9 bases identical to TRBD2. This CDR3 has 15 residues. Germline-derived CDR1 and CDR2 are SGHVS and FQNEAQ. The junction had 6 bases not matched to a gene; V was cut back by 3 bases and J by 7 bases. CDR3 protein: CASSFISGSHGELFF. The CDR3 DNA follows: TGTGCCAGCAGCTTTATTAGCGGGAGTCACGGGGAGCTGTTTTTT.

The CDR3 DNA sequence: TGTGCCAGCAGCCATACAACGACAGCCGCCGGGGAGCTGTTTTTT. Amino acid sequence: CASSHTTTAAGELFF. V and J are TRBV5-8 and TRBJ2-2; a possible D gene is TRBD1 (5 bases). Looked up from germline, CDR1 is SGHTS and CDR2 is YDEGEE. Trimming removed 4 bases at V and 6 bases at J, with 16 bases between. There are 15 residues in the CDR3.

This clone was recorded only once. This CDR3 reads CASRDRGPSGTQHF. The CDR3 coding sequence is TGTGCCAGCAGGGACAGGGGTCCCTCTGGGACCCAGCATTTT. This chain links TRBV6-1 with TRBJ1-5; TRBD1 matches at 9 bases. This CDR3 is 14 amino acids long. Germline CDR1 and CDR2: MNHNS and SASEGT. The V gene end was trimmed by 6 bases and the J gene end by 11 bases; junction bases not matched to a gene: 11.

V usage is TRBV4-3 and J usage is TRBJ2-3; a possible D gene is TRBD1 (6 bases). V was shortened by 4 bases and J by 0 bases, with 8 bases between the two germline ends. This CDR3 has 14 residues. Germline-derived CDR1 and CDR2 are LGHNA and YSLEER. CDR3 nucleotide sequence: TGCGCCAGCAGCCGGGACACGAGCACAGATACGCAGTATTTT. This encodes CASSRDTSTDTQYF.

V gene TRBV7-2 combines with J gene TRBJ1-3, with a tentative D call TRBD1 (5 bases). Germline CDR1 is SGHTA and CDR2 is FQGNSA. V dropped 5 bases and J dropped 0 bases, with 8 bases sitting between them. The CDR3 has 14 residues. CDR3 sequence: CASSPGSSGNTIYF. In nucleotides, the CDR3 is TGTGCCAGCAGCCCAGGGTCCTCTGGAAACACCATATATTTT.

This rearrangement joins TRBV6-5 to TRBJ2-5, with TRBD2 as a possible D gene (6 bases). The CDR3 is 13 amino acids. V was clipped by 2 bases and J by 4 bases, with 8 bases between them. Germline V CDR1 and CDR2: MNHEY, SVGAGI. CDR3 loop: CASSYGRRETQYF. The CDR3 nucleotides are TGTGCCAGCAGTTACGGGAGGCGAGAGACCCAGTACTTC.

This clone showed up just once. The chain has TRBV9 and TRBJ1-1; D call uncertain. V lost 0 bases and J 2 bases, leaving 8 bases between the germline ends. The CDR3 contains 14 residues. Germline V gene data show CDR1 as SGDLS and CDR2 as YYNGEE. The CDR3 coding sequence is TGTGCCAGCAGCGTAGAACAGAAAAACACTGAAGCTTTCTTT. It translates to CASSVEQKNTEAFF.

The chain has TRBV15 and TRBJ2-5; D is undetermined. Germline V CDR1 and CDR2: LNHNV, YYDKDF (reference sequence). There are 12 residues in the CDR3. The V end lost 7 bases, the J end lost 1 base, and 7 bases lay between the germline ends. The CDR3 here is CATMGAQETQYF. As DNA, the CDR3 is TGTGCCACCATGGGCGCCCAAGAGACCCAGTACTTC.